Listed below are T cell receptor beta chains from one sample, sequenced in a study of T cell responses to AZD1222 COVID-19 vaccine. Using immunoSEQ multiplex PCR, the repertoire was profiled, and TCRdb retains in-frame clones only, with some absent. The repertoire holds some 170,000 clones, with roughly nine tenths as singletons. The sequences come from peripheral blood, collected 28 days after the second AZD1222 dose. The receptors originated from an adult who received the AZD1222 COVID-19 vaccine. Each CDR3 is given with its conserved first and last residue. A D gene is named only where the DNA matches it firmly. Only some rows state a clone size, as once, few, many or a class for expanded clones.

clone_size	d_call	v_call	j_call	cdr3_nt	cdr3_aa
.	.	TRBV27	TRBJ1-1	TGTGCCAGCAGTACGGGACGGAGAAACACTGAAGCTTTCTTT	CASSTGRRNTEAFF
.	TRBD2	TRBV7-8	TRBJ2-4	TGTGCCAGCAGCTTAGCGGGACTTAGCGGGGGCAAAAACATTCAGTACTTC	CASSLAGLSGGKNIQYF
once	.	TRBV11-2	TRBJ1-3	TGTGCCAGCAGCTTATCAGGGTTTCTTTTCTCTGGAAACACCATATATTTT	CASSLSGFLFSGNTIYF
.	.	TRBV6-5	TRBJ2-1	TGTGCCAGCAGCCCCACCGTGGCCGGAGGTCTGTTCTTC	CASSPTVAGGLFF
.	TRBD2	TRBV2	TRBJ2-1	TGTGCCAGCAGTGATCTAGCGGGACTCAATGAGCAGTTCTTC	CASSDLAGLNEQFF
.	.	TRBV5-5	TRBJ1-4	TGTGCCAGCAGCTCGATGACAGGTGCTACAACTAATGAAAAACTGTTTTTT	CASSSMTGATTNEKLFF
.	.	TRBV7-3	TRBJ2-3	TGTGCCAGCAGCCGAGGCACAGATACGCAGTATTTT	CASSRGTDTQYF
.	.	TRBV4-3	TRBJ1-2	TGCGCCAGCAGCGCAGACGGAGCTAACTATGGCTACACCTTC	CASSADGANYGYTF
.	.	TRBV5-1	TRBJ1-2	TGCGCCAGCAGCCCCGGGACCCAGGCGGGTGGCTACACCTTC	CASSPGTQAGGYTF
.	TRBD1	TRBV7-2	TRBJ1-3	TGTGCCAGCAGCTTAAGGACAGGGTACGGAAACACCATATATTTT	CASSLRTGYGNTIYF
.	.	TRBV27	TRBJ1-1	TGTGCCAGCAGTTTTAGTAGGAACACTGAAGCTTTCTTT	CASSFSRNTEAFF
once	.	TRBV4-3	TRBJ2-3	TGCGCCAGCAGCCAAGATGCCGAGGGTTCAAGAGATACGCAGTATTTT	CASSQDAEGSRDTQYF
.	TRBD1	TRBV6-5	TRBJ1-5	TGTGCCAGCAGCCCAGGGGGCGATCAGCCCCAGCATTTT	CASSPGGDQPQHF
once	.	TRBV5-4	TRBJ2-4	TGTGCCAGCAGCTCGGACCCGATACTAGCCAAAAACATTCAGTACTTC	CASSSDPILAKNIQYF
.	.	TRBV27	TRBJ2-1	TGTGCCAGCTCAACTAGGGCTTTAGCTCCCTACAATGAGCAGTTCTTC	CASSTRALAPYNEQFF
.	.	TRBV11-2	TRBJ1-3	TGTGCCAGCAGCTTAGCCGTCTGGGACCGTCGAGGCGGAAACACCATATATTTT	CASSLAVWDRRGGNTIYF
.	.	TRBV7-2	TRBJ1-2	TGTGCCAGCAGCCCTAGGGGACATTTCTATGGCTACACCTTC	CASSPRGHFYGYTF
few	TRBD2	TRBV6-5	TRBJ2-5	TGTGCCAGCAGCCCCGGACTAGCTGGCGAGACCCAGTACTTC	CASSPGLAGETQYF
.	TRBD2	TRBV5-4	TRBJ2-3	TGTGTCTCGACCTCCGGGGGGGCACACACAGATACGCAGTATTTT	CVSTSGGAHTDTQYF
.	.	TRBV9	TRBJ2-2	TGTGCCAGCAGCGTAGACCTTGGCGGGGAGCTGTTTTTT	CASSVDLGGELFF
few	TRBD2	TRBV6-2/TRBV6-3	TRBJ2-2	TGTGCCAGCAGTCCGGGACTAGCGGTTTACACCGGGGAGCTGTTTTTT	CASSPGLAVYTGELFF
once	TRBD1	TRBV5-6	TRBJ2-7	TGTGCCAGCAGCTCCGGGACAGGGTGGTACGAGCAGTACTTC	CASSSGTGWYEQYF
.	.	TRBV5-1	TRBJ1-1	TGCGCCAGCAGCTTGTACGGCACTGAAGCTTTCTTT	CASSLYGTEAFF
.	.	TRBV15	TRBJ1-2	TGTGCCACCAGCAGAGAACTGGACAGCTATGGCTACACCTTC	CATSRELDSYGYTF
.	TRBD1	TRBV5-1	TRBJ1-4	TGCGCCAGCAGCTTCGGGACAGTCGACCCAAGTAATGAAAAACTGTTTTTT	CASSFGTVDPSNEKLFF
once	.	TRBV5-8	TRBJ2-2	TGTGCCAGCAGCTTTCAGGGGCGGATCACCGGGGAGCTGTTTTTT	CASSFQGRITGELFF
.	.	TRBV11-3	TRBJ2-7	TGTGCCAGCAGCCCGGGAGAGGCCTACGAGCAGTACTTC	CASSPGEAYEQYF
.	.	TRBV20-1	TRBJ1-1	TGCAGTCCAGGGGTGAACACTGAAGCTTTCTTT	CSPGVNTEAFF
.	.	TRBV19	TRBJ2-2	TGTGCCAGTAGTATTATTGCCGGGTTTATGGGCCCGAACACCGGGGAGCTGTTTTTT	CASSIIAGFMGPNTGELFF
few	.	TRBV4-1	TRBJ1-4	TGCGCCAGCAGCCAAGATTACACCGGAGATCGGCTGTTTTTT	CASSQDYTGDRLFF
.	.	TRBV27	TRBJ1-2	TGTGCCAGCAGTGCTGGTCTTTATGGCTACACCTTC	CASSAGLYGYTF
.	.	TRBV7-6	TRBJ1-4	TGTGCCAGCAGCCCATCGTCTCTTGCCTGGGGAAAACTGTTTTTT	CASSPSSLAWGKLFF
.	.	TRBV9	TRBJ2-7	TGTGCCAGCAGCGTAGGGGGTGGCGGTTACGAGCAGTACTTC	CASSVGGGGYEQYF
.	.	TRBV6-2/TRBV6-3	TRBJ1-2	TGTGCCAGCACCCCATGGGCTAACTATGGCTACACCTTC	CASTPWANYGYTF
many	.	TRBV6-2/TRBV6-3	TRBJ1-5	TGTGCCAGCAGTAAGGGACCCTACGGGGGCGGCAATCAGCCCCAGCATTTT	CASSKGPYGGGNQPQHF
.	.	TRBV5-1	TRBJ1-2	TGCGCCAGCAGCGTGGGACCGAAAAACTATGGCTACACCTTC	CASSVGPKNYGYTF
.	.	TRBV19	TRBJ2-3	TGTGCCAGTAGTTCCCATAGCAGGAGTGGCACAGATACGCAGTATTTT	CASSSHSRSGTDTQYF
.	.	TRBV2	TRBJ1-1	TGTGCCAGCAGTCGAACAGATGTAGCTTTCTTT	CASSRTDVAFF
.	TRBD1	TRBV5-1	TRBJ1-1	TGCGCCAGCAGCGGAGGGACAGGGCGGACTGAAGCTTTCTTT	CASSGGTGRTEAFF
.	.	TRBV6-5	TRBJ1-4	TGTGCCAGCAGTCGGGACATCGGAGAAAAACTGTTTTTT	CASSRDIGEKLFF
.	.	TRBV11-2	TRBJ2-7	TGTGCCAGCAGCTTAACCCGGGACTCCATGAGTGAGCAGTACTTC	CASSLTRDSMSEQYF
.	.	TRBV2	TRBJ2-3	TGTGCCAGCACAAGGGACTCTCCCCCAGATACGCAGTATTTT	CASTRDSPPDTQYF
.	.	TRBV5-1	TRBJ2-3	TGCGCCAGCAGACCCCTTCCACAGGGAGGGACAGATACGCAGTATTTT	CASRPLPQGGTDTQYF
.	.	TRBV18	TRBJ1-1	TGTGCCAGCTCACCCAGACTAAATTGGAACACTGAAGCTTTCTTT	CASSPRLNWNTEAFF
.	.	TRBV27	TRBJ1-2	TGTGCCAGCAGTTTAGACCCCGCAGGGAGGTATGGCTACACCTTC	CASSLDPAGRYGYTF
.	TRBD1	TRBV29-1	TRBJ2-7	TGCAGCGCCTGGACAGGGCAGAGGGTGAGCGAGCAGTACTTC	CSAWTGQRVSEQYF
.	.	TRBV21-1	TRBJ1-3	TGTGCCAGCAGCAAAGAGGACAGTCACTCTGGAAACACCATATATTTT	CASSKEDSHSGNTIYF
few	.	TRBV7-9	TRBJ1-2	TGTGCCAGCAGCCCCAATAACTATGGCTACACCTTC	CASSPNNYGYTF
.	.	TRBV16	TRBJ2-3	TGTGCCAGCAGCCAAGGGGGCAGAAGCACAGATACGCAGTATTTT	CASSQGGRSTDTQYF
.	TRBD2	TRBV9	TRBJ2-5	TGTGCCAGCAGCGTAGGAACGAGCGGGAGGGCATGGGAGACCCAGTACTTC	CASSVGTSGRAWETQYF
.	.	TRBV25-1	TRBJ1-1	TGTGCCAGCAGTGAAACCAGGCGGAACACTGAAGCTTTCTTT	CASSETRRNTEAFF
.	TRBD2	TRBV20-1	TRBJ2-5	TGCAGTGCTAGTGTCCGGGGAGGGAGCAAGGAGACCCAGTACTTC	CSASVRGGSKETQYF
.	TRBD1	TRBV7-8	TRBJ2-1	TGTGCCAGCAGCTTAAGGGGCGTACAGGGGGCGGCTGAGCAGTTCTTC	CASSLRGVQGAAEQFF
.	TRBD2	TRBV7-3	TRBJ2-1	TGTGCCAGCAGCCAGGGACTAGCGGGAGTTCATGAGCAGTTCTTC	CASSQGLAGVHEQFF
.	.	TRBV7-9	TRBJ1-2	TGTGCCAGCAGCTTAGGGCAGGGTGACGGCTACACCTTC	CASSLGQGDGYTF
.	.	TRBV19	TRBJ1-4	TGTGCCAGTAGTATAAGTGGTAATGAAAAACTGTTTTTT	CASSISGNEKLFF
.	TRBD2	TRBV12-3/TRBV12-4	TRBJ2-3	TGTGCCAGCAACCCTGGGGGGGGGTATACGCAGTATTTT	CASNPGGGYTQYF